One TCR beta chain is described in this entry. Its antigen is as yet unknown. Nominally healthy donors were sampled, though unrecorded immune exposures were likely. Germline CDR1 SGHTA, CDR2 FQGTGA. The CDR3 length is 15 residues. The V end was cut by 2 bases, the J end by 2 bases, with 9 bases between. The sample originates from a study of cytomegalovirus exposure and HLA in healthy donors. General study results and limits: Reportedly, fewer N-insertions than the roughly 700-donor mean appeared in an Asian-associated ancestry cluster in a later analysis.

PCR was performed using 60 Vbeta and 13 Jbeta primers. Data came from immunoSEQ multiplex PCR; TCRdb stores just in-frame clones and leaves some out. This table holds roughly 250,000 clones, approximately 84% found once. V usage is TRBV7-3 and J usage is TRBJ2-2, with D possibly TRBD2 on 5 matching bases. Source material: PBMCs. This sequence was found in a woman aged 40 to 50 in good health and CMV-seropositive. The CDR3 coding sequence is TGTGCCAGCAGCTTAGAGGGATATAACACCGGGGAGCTGTTTTTT. This translates into CASSLEGYNTGELFF.